This T cell receptor (beta chain) was profiled in a study of breast tumors, draining lymph nodes, adjacent tissues. Study-wide results and limits: Compared with lymph nodes, tumors were less diverse; compared with nontumor tissue, more. Data fit most tumor T cells coming from lymph node, expanding in tumor.

The lymph nodes were axillary draining lymph nodes from breast cancer patients. The length of the CDR3 is 15 residues. V lost 4 bases and J lost 8; bases outside the gene matches: 13. CDR1 is MNHEY, CDR2 SVGAGI, per germline. From the multiplex PCR reads, TCRdb called clonotypes with MiXCR, one entry per CDR3 protein. The table shows some 97,000 distinct CDR3 sequences, with approximately 22% occurring only once. This clonotype was counted ten times or more. Its antigen is undetermined. The chain uses TRBV6-5 and TRBJ1-2; 7 bases are a match to TRBD1. The TCR comes from a female donor with breast cancer. Some clones in this sample may be carry-over from other donors' samples. Sequencing used axillary lymph node tissue. The CDR3 DNA is TGTGCCAGCAGTTCCCCAGGGGGTAGATTGGAGGGCTACACCTTC. It codes for CASSSPGGRLEGYTF.